The rows below give T cell receptor beta chains drawn from one sample of a study of post-analysis software for immune sequencing data. TCRdb used MiXCR to reprocess the PCR reads, holding one entry per CDR3 protein. The sample lists 650,000 to 850,000 distinct CDR3 sequences, more than 45% occurring once. Sequencing was done on a sample of blood. The receptors originated from a girl aged 5-17 years with multiple sclerosis. CDR3s include the opening cysteine and the closing phenylalanine or tryptophan.

V	J	CDR3
TRBV5-5	TRBJ1-1	CASSTGQPNTEAFF
TRBV7-9	TRBJ2-1	CASSLAGLNEQFF
TRBV7-7	TRBJ2-1	CASSPRRDSYNEQFF
TRBV10-3	TRBJ2-2	CAISESGLVNTGELFF
TRBV5-1	TRBJ2-7	CASSRTSGNQGGYEQYF
TRBV20-1	TRBJ1-5	CSARSRDGLPPQHF
TRBV20-1	TRBJ2-7	CSARDGQGDEQYF
TRBV30	TRBJ1-1	CAWTSPSVNTEAFF
TRBV7-2	TRBJ2-4	CASSLVTIQYF
TRBV5-1	TRBJ2-3	CASSLGPYRTDTQYF
TRBV15	TRBJ2-7	CATAVGGEQYF
TRBV7-9	TRBJ1-6	CASSSDRPSYNSPLHF
TRBV7-2	TRBJ2-3	CASSWMTSGDADTQYF
TRBV6-2/TRBV6-3	TRBJ1-2	CASSYGDNGPGSYTF
TRBV6-1	TRBJ1-2	CASSEQDSFGYGCTF
TRBV9	TRBJ2-7	CASSVEGLAGVSEQYF
TRBV12-3/TRBV12-4	TRBJ1-2	CASSATGTGYGYTF
TRBV7-2	TRBJ2-7	CASSQNHEPSYEQYF
TRBV7-2	TRBJ2-5	CASSPIGGSWNQETQYF
TRBV7-9	TRBJ2-1	CASSGSGLGNEQFF
TRBV7-2	.	CASSLVAGAYNEQYF
TRBV6-1	TRBJ2-5	CASSENRGQETQYF
TRBV4-3	TRBJ2-3	CASSQLGIAGGATDTQYF
TRBV5-1	TRBJ2-7	CASSRVTSSEQYF
TRBV3-1	TRBJ2-4	CASSLAGAVAKNIQYF
TRBV6-6	TRBJ2-7	CASSYIRASGTYEQYF
TRBV28	TRBJ2-7	CASSGLAGGVTYEQYF
TRBV7-2	TRBJ1-1	CASSFRQGADEAFF
TRBV15	TRBJ2-5	CATSHPGDPSRETQYF
TRBV11-1	TRBJ1-2	CASGRPGTEANYGYTF
TRBV6-4	TRBJ1-1	CAGTGTGFFMNTEAFF
TRBV6-2/TRBV6-3	TRBJ1-1	CASRTRGKGVPEAFF
TRBV20-1	TRBJ2-3	CSASRLAGGEDTQYF
TRBV5-1	TRBJ1-2	CASSWTGSYGYTF
TRBV29-1	TRBJ2-3	CSAETVRPNGDTQYF
TRBV29-1	TRBJ1-4	CSVAGQANEKLFF
TRBV11-2	TRBJ2-2	CASSPWDRANTGELFF
TRBV20-1	TRBJ1-2	CSARFQDRYGYTF
TRBV15	TRBJ2-5	CATSRTPGRGQETQYF
TRBV5-1	.	CASSWSGTGLYEQYF